Listed here is a single T cell receptor beta chain. What it binds is unknown. The time point here: cycle 4 day 1 (C4D1), after 5 to 7 weeks of nivolumab. Autologous stem cell transplantation was followed by relapse in every patient, and brentuximab vedotin exposure varied. Assay: immunoSEQ multiplex PCR; the TCRdb copy retains only in-frame clones and omits some. Here the sample spans tens of thousands of clones, around 69% being singletons. Losses at the gene ends were 0 bases for V and 4 bases for J; bases not matched to a gene: 6. The germline CDR1 and CDR2 sequences are SGDLS and YYNGEE. This CDR3 is built from 16 residues. This entry comes from a study of PD-1 blockade in classical Hodgkin lymphoma. Points from the study as a whole: Causes of the repertoire differences remain undefined, possibly disease activity or prior therapy. As was reported, newly diagnosed patients showed lower baseline TCR diversity than healthy donors did. CD4+ TCR diversity climbed significantly by C4D1, unlike CD8+ TCR diversity. Before treatment, complete responders showed about the same diversity as newly diagnosed patients.

This specimen consisted of peripheral blood mononuclear cells (PBMCs), obtained before the fourth cycle of nivolumab. This sequence was found in a human donor with classical Hodgkin lymphoma. This chain connects TRBV9 to TRBJ2-1, with 8 bases fitting TRBD1. CDR3 residues: CASSVGSGGLYNEQFF. In DNA, the CDR3 is TGTGCCAGCAGCGTAGGTTCAGGGGGCTTATACAATGAGCAGTTCTTC.